This section outlines one T cell receptor beta chain sequence together with its context. Unique molecular identifiers were attached to individual cDNA molecules within the library. TCRdb called the RACE reads again in MiXCR, with one record for every CDR3 protein. This table has some 180,000 distinct CDR3 sequences, approximately 20% appearing once. This entry is derived from a study of human T cells and chemical hapten exposure. For the study at large: For the roughly 24-week duration of the study, patients were given weekly doses of diphenylcyclopropenone on the scalp. Among samples, TCR yields varied mainly because of small differences in pooled library volume.

This CDR3 contains 15 residues. V lost 8 bases and J lost 8, with 25 bases in between. From germline, CDR1 is SQVTM and CDR2 ANQGSEA. Time point indicated: patch test 1, 2 weeks after DPC sensitization. The treatment is: therapeutic diphenylcyclopropenone sensitization with weekly scalp DPC. This TCR was recovered from a woman aged 45-65 years with alopecia areata. Some clones in this sample may be carry-over from other donors' samples. The chain recombines TRBV29-1 with TRBJ2-1, with D possibly being TRBD1 or TRBD2 (5 bases each). Sequencing used whole blood, obtained in connection with sensitization to the hapten diphenylcyclopropenone (DPC). CDR3 in amino acids: CSTPARLAVGDEQFF. CDR3 DNA: TGCAGCACCCCAGCCAGGCTAGCCGTGGGGGATGAGCAGTTCTTC.